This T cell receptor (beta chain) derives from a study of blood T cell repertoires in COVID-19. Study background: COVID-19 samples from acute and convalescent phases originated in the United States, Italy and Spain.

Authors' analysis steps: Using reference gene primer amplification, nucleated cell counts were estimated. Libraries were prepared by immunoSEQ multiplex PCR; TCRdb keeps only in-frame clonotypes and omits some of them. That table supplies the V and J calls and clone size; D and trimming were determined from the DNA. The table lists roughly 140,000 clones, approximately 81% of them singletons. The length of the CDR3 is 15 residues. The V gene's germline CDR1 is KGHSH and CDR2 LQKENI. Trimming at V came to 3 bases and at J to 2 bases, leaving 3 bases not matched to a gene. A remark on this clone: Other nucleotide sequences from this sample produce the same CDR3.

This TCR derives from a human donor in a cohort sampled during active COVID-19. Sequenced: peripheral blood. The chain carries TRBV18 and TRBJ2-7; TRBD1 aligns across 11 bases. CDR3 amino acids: CASSPGTGGAYEQYF. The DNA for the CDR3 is TGTGCCAGCTCACCGGGGACAGGGGGGGCCTACGAGCAGTACTTC.